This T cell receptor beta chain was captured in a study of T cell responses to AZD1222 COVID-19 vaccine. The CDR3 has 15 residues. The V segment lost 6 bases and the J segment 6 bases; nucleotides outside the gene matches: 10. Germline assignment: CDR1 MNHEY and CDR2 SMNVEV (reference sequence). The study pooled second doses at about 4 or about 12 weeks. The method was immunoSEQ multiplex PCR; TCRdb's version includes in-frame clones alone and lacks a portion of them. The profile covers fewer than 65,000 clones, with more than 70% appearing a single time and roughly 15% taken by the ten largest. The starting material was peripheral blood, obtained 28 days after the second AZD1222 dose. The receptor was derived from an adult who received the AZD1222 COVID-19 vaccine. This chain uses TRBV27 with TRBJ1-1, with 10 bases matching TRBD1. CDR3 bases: TGTGCCAGCAGGACCGGGACAGGGGTGTATTCTGAAGCTTTCTTT. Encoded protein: CASRTGTGVYSEAFF.